This is a list of T cell receptor beta chains from one sample in a study of shared clonotypes between healthy human individuals. TCRdb keeps only in-frame clones here, not all; method: immunoSEQ multiplex PCR. The sample includes about 2 million clones, around 96% of them seen just once. Source material: naive CD8+ T cells sorted from blood. The receptor source for this set is a man between 18 and 35 years old in good health. The conserved cysteine and the conserved F or W are not part of the CDR3 here. Each record gives: V gene, CDR3 protein.

>TRBV27
ASSLSRTSRGYEQY
>TRBV4-1
ASSQLQGNNQPQH
>TRBV27
ASRALGGVYNEQF
>TRBV7-2
ASSPAWDREQY
>TRBV10-3
AISDISRRGDTQY
>TRBV28
ASSPGLGDTIY
>TRBV13
ASSPPEYTGELF
>TRBV5-4
ASSWGGLEAF
>TRBV29-1
SVGRQDDAYEQY
>TRBV27
ASRGTIYEQY
>TRBV5-1
ASSLEGTGYYEQY
>TRBV5-5
ASSLVQITNYGYT
>TRBV4-1
ASSQDSFPGRAEAF
>TRBV18
ASSPISGGTGDGYT
>TRBV6-5
ASSLRGAHTEAF
>TRBV7-9
ASSLAVHEAGGNTIY
>TRBV19
ASSMTGLNTEAF
>TRBV6-5
ASSYGGTSYEQY
>TRBV7-2
ASSLVQSSYNSPLH
>TRBV13
ASSLASGFSTDTQY
>TRBV4-3
ASSQAGRASSYNEQF
>TRBV5-6
ASSLVVPSANEQF
>TRBV28
ASRTTGLTGELF
>TRBV6-1
ASMGEGGRVETQY
>TRBV10-2
ASSETRSEQY
>TRBV10-3
ATLGTSGPTGELF
>TRBV27
ASSLGHPGGLSEQY
>TRBV27
ASTPSAGGLYEQY
>TRBV4-1
ASSQGIATNEKLF
>TRBV27
ASSSLRGSSTDTQY
>TRBV5-1
ASSSNRYNEQF
>TRBV7-6
ASSPQLAGAYYEQY
>TRBV28
ASSPPGLGYEQY